This TCR beta chain is from a study of T cells in narcolepsy. Study background: Healthy controls were enrolled alongside patients with narcolepsy type 1 or type 2. Whole-study findings and limits: In some patient and control memory CD4+ samples, autoreactive clones were absent. Healthy controls reportedly lacked the autoreactive clonotypes serially found in patients' blood.

Trimming at V came to 4 bases and at J to 4 bases, leaving 6 bases not matched to a gene. CDR1 is SGHRS, CDR2 YFSETQ, per germline. The length of the CDR3 is 14 residues. This clone was counted only a few times. Antigen specificity is unknown. Only in-frame clones appear in the TCRdb table, and some are missing; sequencing was by immunoSEQ multiplex PCR. Of 26,000 or so clones listed, more than 75% are singletons. This TCR came from a human donor with narcolepsy. The material sequenced was CD45RA- memory CD4+ T cells from PBMCs. The chain uses TRBV5-1 and TRBJ1-1; 8 bases line up with TRBD1. The CDR3 region is CASSPDREGTEAFF. CDR3 in DNA: TGCGCCAGCAGCCCGGACAGGGAAGGCACTGAAGCTTTCTTT.